This note documents a single TCR beta chain sequence. The sample is drawn from a study of blood T cell repertoires in COVID-19. Turning to the study itself: Researchers got acute and convalescent COVID-19 samples from the United States, Italy and Spain. Nucleic acid was either cDNA or gDNA, and it came from T cells, B-cell-depleted T cells, or PBMCs.

Per the authors' pipeline: Counts of nucleated cells, estimated from reference gene primer amplification, were obtained. Here immunoSEQ multiplex PCR was the method, and the copy in TCRdb shows in-frame clones only, minus some. The D gene and trimming were derived from the DNA, and the V and J assignments and clone size from that table. Seen here are about 110,000 clones, about 89% observed once, and the top ten hold approximately 1.3%. With 0 bases clipped from V and 5 bases from J, the junction kept 5 bases outside the gene matches. Germline loops: CDR1 MNHEY, CDR2 SVGAGI. The CDR3 is 16 amino acids.

The specimen sequenced was peripheral blood. The genes are TRBV6-5 and TRBJ2-5, with 11 bases identical to TRBD2. The TCR comes from a woman in her twenties or thirties with acute or convalescent COVID-19. As DNA, the CDR3 is TGTGCCAGCAGTTACTCCCCTAGCGGGGGGTGGGAGACCCAGTACTTC. Translation: CASSYSPSGGWETQYF.